A single sample is the source of the 26 T cell receptor beta chains below, sequenced in a study of blood T cells in healthy people across ages. A second roughly 7 to 12 cycle PCR used barcoded and J-beta primers. A single record per CDR3 protein comes from TCRdb applying MiXCR to the 5' RACE reads. The data show some 900,000 distinct CDR3 sequences, about 48% seen once. Sequenced input: blood. These receptors were taken from a young man in good health.

The count of this clonotype is one. This chain uses TRBV4-3 with TRBJ2-4, with D tentatively TRBD1 (6 bases). The J call may be wrong; the DNA end is better matched by TRBJ2-5. The CDR3 has 14 residues. Germline V gene sequence: CDR1 LGHNA, CDR2 YSLEER. CDR3 residues: CASSQGTALETQYF. CDR3 coding DNA: TGCGCCAGCAGCCAAGGGACAGCCTTAGAGACCCAGTACTTC.

In this sample, this clonotype turned up a few times. This chain links TRBV28 with TRBJ2-5; TRBD2 agrees at 11 bases. The CDR3 spans 15 residues. With 4 bases clipped from V and 2 bases from J, the junction kept 3 bases outside the gene matches. Germline CDR1 MDHEN, CDR2 SYDVKM. CDR3 bases: TGTGCCAGCAGTTCCGGGACTAGCGGACAAGAGACCCAGTACTTC. Translation gives CASSSGTSGQETQYF. Supplemented by reference TRBV28 and TRBJ2-5, the full variable domain reads DVKVTQSSRYLVKRTGEKVFLECVQDMDHENMFWYRQDPGLGLRLIYFSYDVKMKEKGDIPEGYSVSREKKERFSLILESASTNQTSMYLCASSSGTSGQETQYFGPGTRLLVL.

The CDR3 DNA reads as TGTGCCAGCAGCTTTGCCGGGACAGGGGACGAGCAGTACTTC. This encodes CASSFAGTGDEQYF. The rearrangement links TRBV7-9 to TRBJ2-5; 10 bases match TRBD1. The end of the DNA fits TRBJ2-7 better, so the J call may be wrong. Germline CDR1 is SEHNR and CDR2 is FQNEAQ (reference sequence). This CDR3 has 14 amino acids.

The chain has TRBV6-1 and TRBJ2-4; tentatively, D is TRBD2 (6 bases). The CDR3 extends over 16 amino acids. The V and J ends lost 4 bases and 3 bases respectively, with 16 bases between them. Germline V gene lookup returns CDR1 MNHNS and CDR2 SASEGT. CDR3 sequence (DNA): TGTGCCAGCAGTGCCCGGGACTTAAGGGGCAAAAACATTCAGTACTTC. Translated, it gives CASSARDLRGKNIQYF.

This clonotype has a handful of counts. This chain joins TRBV6-5 and TRBJ2-1; 7 bases fit TRBD1. This CDR3 comprises 16 residues. Germline-derived CDR1 and CDR2 are MNHEY and SVGAGI. The V gene end was trimmed by 3 bases and the J gene end by 5 bases; junction bases not matched to a gene: 10. CDR3 amino acids: CASSYFGTALHNEQFF. The CDR3, as DNA: TGTGCCAGCAGTTATTTCGGGACAGCTCTTCACAATGAGCAGTTCTTC.

In regard to this clonotype: Germline is not matched at one junction end, which may reflect a read error. CDR3 sequence: CASSRTSGGTYSEQFF. CDR3 nucleotide sequence: TGTGCCAGCTCACGGACTAGCGGGGGGACTTACAGTGAGCAGTTCTTC. V and J are TRBV18 and TRBJ2-1, with 14 positions matching TRBD2. There are 16 residues in the CDR3. Germline loops: CDR1 KGHSH, CDR2 LQKENI.

The rearrangement joins TRBV20-1 to TRBJ2-7; the match to TRBD1 covers 9 bases. Unmatched junction bases numbered 11, after V lost 5 bases and J lost 6 bases. The CDR3 runs 14 residues. CDR1 and CDR2 from the germline V gene are DFQATT and SNEGSKA (reference sequence). CDR3 in DNA: TGCAGTGCTGGCTCCGGGACAGGGTATATCGAGCAGTACTTC. Its translation is CSAGSGTGYIEQYF.

This clonotype appeared a few times. The rearrangement joins TRBV20-1 to TRBJ1-2; no clear D. The CDR3 extends over 12 amino acids. Trimming removed 6 bases at V and 5 bases at J, with 13 bases between. CDR1 is DFQATT and CDR2 is SNEGSKA in the germline V gene (reference sequence). The CDR3 sequence: CSAAGSLYGYTF. The CDR3 DNA sequence: TGCAGTGCCGCGGGATCGTTGTATGGCTACACCTTC.

V is TRBV7-9 and J is TRBJ2-3, with D unresolved. Germline values: CDR1 SEHNR, CDR2 FQNEAQ (reference sequence). V was pared by 7 bases and J by 2 bases, with 16 bases between. This CDR3 is 15 amino acids long. CDR3 bases: TGTGCCAGCACCTCTTGGGGAACAGACACAGATACGCAGTATTTT. This translates into CASTSWGTDTDTQYF.

This clonotype was seen at least ten times. The chain is built from TRBV1 and TRBJ2-7; TRBD1, as called in the table, went unchecked against the DNA. TRBV1 is annotated as a pseudogene. The CDR3 runs 15 residues. The CDR3 sequence: CTSSRSCVGGCEQYF. The CDR3 nucleotides read TGCACCAGCAGTAGAAGTTGCGTTGGGGGATGCGAGCAGTACTTC.

The count of this clonotype is one. The chain joins TRBV21-1 to TRBJ2-2; the D call TRBD1 from the table was never checked on the DNA. TRBV21-1 is labeled a pseudogene. CDR3 length equals 16 residues. The CDR3 loop is CASAVPQGRDTGELFF. For the CDR3, the DNA is TGTGCCAGCGCAGTCCCTCAGGGAAGGGACACCGGGGAGCTGTTTTTT.

A few counts support this clonotype. This rearrangement joins TRBV5-1 to TRBJ2-5; 7 bases map to TRBD1. The CDR3 covers 15 residues. Germline CDR1 reads SGHRS; CDR2 reads YFSETQ. With V trimmed by 4 bases and J by 5 bases, 11 bases remained unmatched. This chain's CDR3 is CASSQLGQPMETQYF. The CDR3 region has the DNA TGCGCCAGCAGCCAACTGGGACAGCCCATGGAGACCCAGTACTTC. Full variable domain (remainder filled in from reference TRBV5-1 and TRBJ2-5): KAGVTQTPRYLIKTRGQQVTLSCSPISGHRSVSWYQQTPGQGLQFLFEYFSETQRNKGNFPGRFSGRQFSNSRSEMNVSTLELGDSALYLCASSQLGQPMETQYFGPGTRLLVL.

This clonotype was counted only a few times. V is TRBV25-1 and J is TRBJ2-3, with D tentatively TRBD2 (7 bases). The V end was cut by 2 bases, the J end by 6 bases, with 21 bases between. The length of the CDR3 is 17 residues. The germline gives CDR1 MGHDK, CDR2 SYGVNS. For the CDR3, the DNA is TGTGCCAGCAGTGAAGAGGCCCGAGGGGGAGGGGACGATACGCAGTATTTT. This codes for CASSEEARGGGDDTQYF.

The CDR3 region is CASSQERWTHRETQYF. CDR3 nucleotides: TGCGCCAGCAGCCAAGAAAGATGGACCCACCGCGAGACCCAGTACTTC. The chain has TRBV4-1 and TRBJ2-4; D gene unclear. The end of the DNA fits TRBJ2-5 better, so the J call may be wrong. The CDR3 consists of 16 residues. In germline, CDR1 is MGHRA, CDR2 YSYEKL.

This clonotype was observed once. The rearrangement links TRBV7-6 to TRBJ2-5; 8 bases are shared with TRBD1. V shed 5 bases, J shed 5 bases, and the junction held 4 bases outside the gene matches. This CDR3 region has 13 residues. Per the germline V gene, CDR1 is SGHVS and CDR2 is FNYEAQ. The CDR3 is CASSRWTGETQYF. The DNA of the CDR3 is TGTGCCAGCAGCCGGTGGACAGGGGAGACCCAGTACTTC.

The chain recombines TRBV29-1 with TRBJ2-7, with D possibly TRBD2 on 6 matching bases. Germline CDR1 is SQVTM and CDR2 is ANQGSEA. There are 12 residues in the CDR3. V was trimmed by 5 bases and J by 4 bases, leaving 12 bases between them. In DNA, the CDR3 is TGCAGCGTTCAACCGGGAGATTACGAGCAGTACTTC. As protein: CSVQPGDYEQYF.

This clonotype came up once. The chain joins TRBV28 to TRBJ2-5, with unresolved D. CDR1 is MDHEN, CDR2 SYDVKM, per germline. V was trimmed by 4 bases and J by 11 bases, leaving 14 bases between them. This CDR3 has 12 residues. CDR3 sequence reads: CASSSRDNEQYF. For the CDR3, the DNA is TGTGCCAGCAGTTCCAGAGACAATGAGCAGTACTTC.

V usage is TRBV20-1 and J usage is TRBJ2-3, with TRBD2 matching 12 bases. The germline CDR1 and CDR2 sequences are DFQATT and SNEGSKA (reference sequence). The CDR3 loop spans 16 amino acids. V lost 5 bases, J lost 5 bases, and 11 bases stayed unmatched. The CDR3 sequence: CSAWRLAGAGGDTQYF. The CDR3 bases are TGCAGTGCTTGGAGACTAGCGGGGGCGGGGGGAGATACGCAGTATTTT.

This clonotype was observed a handful of times. The chain couples TRBV25-1 to TRBJ1-2; D is undetermined. The CDR3 consists of 13 residues. Germline values: CDR1 MGHDK, CDR2 SYGVNS. Trimming cost V 3 bases and J 2 bases, with 7 bases left between them. CDR3 DNA sequence: TGTGCCAGCAGTGACGCGGCAAACTATGGCTACACCTTC. Encoded protein: CASSDAANYGYTF.

This clonotype has only a few counts. The V gene is TRBV5-1, the J gene TRBJ1-1; the D gene is possibly TRBD1 (5 bases). V lost 0 bases, J lost 0 bases, and 9 bases lay in between. Per the germline V gene, CDR1 is SGHRS and CDR2 is YFSETQ. This CDR3 has 15 residues. CDR3 DNA: TGCGCCAGCAGCTTGGTGGGGGACTTGAACACTGAAGCTTTCTTT. It yields the protein CASSLVGDLNTEAFF.

About this clonotype itself: Compared with germline, one end of the junction differs, possibly owing to a read error. The chain links TRBV7-3 to TRBJ1-6; 9 positions match TRBD1. This CDR3 is 13 amino acids long. CDR1 and CDR2 (germline): SGHTA, FQGTGA. CDR3 in DNA: TGTTCCAGCAGCTGGGACAGGGATTCACCCCTCCACTTT. As protein: CSSSWDRDSPLHF.

The chain couples TRBV28 to TRBJ1-5, with 8 bases aligning to TRBD1. Germline CDR1 reads MDHEN; CDR2 reads SYDVKM. V lost 6 bases and J lost 9; bases outside the gene matches: 13. There are 15 residues in the CDR3. CDR3 loop: CASRTSGTGDRPQHF. The CDR3 coding sequence is TGTGCCAGCAGGACCTCCGGGACAGGCGACCGGCCCCAGCATTTT.

This chain joins TRBV3-1 and TRBJ1-6; 9 bases line up with TRBD1. The CDR3 runs to 14 residues. Trimming at V came to 7 bases and at J to 8 bases, leaving 6 bases not matched to a gene. Germline CDR1 is LGHDT and CDR2 is YNNKEL (reference sequence). The CDR3 DNA sequence: TGTGCCAGCACCAGGGACAGGGCTGATTCACCCCTCCACTTT. It specifies CASTRDRADSPLHF.

CDR3: CATKPRGQGINTEAFF. The DNA of the CDR3 is TGTGCCACCAAGCCGCGAGGACAGGGAATTAACACTGAAGCTTTCTTT. The chain couples TRBV10-3 to TRBJ1-1; 8 bases are a match to TRBD1. In germline, CDR1 is ENHRY, CDR2 SYGVKD. V trimming: 10 bases; J trimming: 2 bases; junction bases outside the gene matches: 15. The CDR3 is made up of 16 amino acids.

This clonotype was seen only a few times. The J gene is TRBJ2-7, the V gene TRBV29-1; no reliable D call. The germline V gene encodes CDR1 SQVTM and CDR2 ANQGSEA. Trimming shortened V by 3 bases and J by 2 bases, and 14 bases separated the two germline ends. The CDR3 consists of 14 residues. CDR3 nucleotide sequence: TGCAGCGTTGAGCTTCCCGGTCGGGCCTACGAGCAGTACTTC. This translates into CSVELPGRAYEQYF.

This clonotype has at least ten counts. This chain joins TRBV7-2 and TRBJ2-5; no reliable D call. Trimming left V 2 bases short and J 5 bases short, with 3 bases between. The CDR3 is 11 amino acids. Germline values: CDR1 SGHTA, CDR2 FQGNSA. For the CDR3, the DNA is TGTGCCAGCAGCTTATTTGAGACCCAGTACTTC. Protein sequence: CASSLFETQYF.